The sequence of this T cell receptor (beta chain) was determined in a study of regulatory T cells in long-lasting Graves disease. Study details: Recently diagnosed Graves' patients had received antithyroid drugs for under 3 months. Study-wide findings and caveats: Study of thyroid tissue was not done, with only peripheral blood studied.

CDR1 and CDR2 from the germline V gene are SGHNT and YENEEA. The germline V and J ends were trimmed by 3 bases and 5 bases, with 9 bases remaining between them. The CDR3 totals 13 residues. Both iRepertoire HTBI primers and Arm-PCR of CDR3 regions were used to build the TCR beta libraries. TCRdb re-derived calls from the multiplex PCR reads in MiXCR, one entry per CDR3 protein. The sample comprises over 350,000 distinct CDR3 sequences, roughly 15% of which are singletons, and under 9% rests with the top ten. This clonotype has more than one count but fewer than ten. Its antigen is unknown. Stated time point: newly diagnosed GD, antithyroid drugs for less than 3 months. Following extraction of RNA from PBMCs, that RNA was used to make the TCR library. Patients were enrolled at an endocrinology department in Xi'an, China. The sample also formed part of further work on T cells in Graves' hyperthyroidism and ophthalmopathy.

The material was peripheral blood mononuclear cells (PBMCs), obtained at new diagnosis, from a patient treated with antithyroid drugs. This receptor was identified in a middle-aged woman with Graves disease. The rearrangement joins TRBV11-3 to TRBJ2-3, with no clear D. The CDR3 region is CASSFDWLDTQYF. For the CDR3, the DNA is TGTGCCAGCAGCTTCGATTGGTTAGATACGCAGTATTTT.